This T cell receptor beta chain was sequenced in a study of shared clonotypes between healthy human individuals. The ends lost 8 bases at V and 3 bases at J; junction bases unmatched: 11. The CDR3 covers 16 residues. Germline CDR1 and CDR2: MNHEY and SMNVEV (reference sequence). Regarding this clone: No antigen is known for it.

Study-level points and caveats: Across subsets, estimated richness was generally greater for naive than for memory populations.

For every subset, genomic DNA was evenly distributed across several immunoSEQ plates. The method was immunoSEQ multiplex PCR; TCRdb's version includes in-frame clones alone and lacks a portion of them. The repertoire holds about 2.1 million clones, with 93% as singletons. Naive CD8 cells lacked CD45RO, underwent positive selection for CCR7 and left out terminally differentiated effector memory CD45RA+ cells. The genes are TRBV27 and TRBJ2-1, with TRBD1 matching over 9 bases. The TCR comes from a man between 18 and 35 years old in good health. Some clones in this sample may be carry-over from other donors' samples. Sequenced: naive CD8+ T cells from PBMCs. Written as DNA, the CDR3 is TGTGCCAGCCGTCTCCTTCCGGGACAGGGCTACAATGAGCAGTTCTTC. This sequence encodes CASRLLPGQGYNEQFF.